The clone carrying this T cell receptor beta chain was seen a few times. The table came from immunoSEQ multiplex PCR; TCRdb's copy has only in-frame clones and leaves some out. The repertoire holds about 350,000 clones, with around 91% as singletons. Per the germline V gene, CDR1 is SGHNT and CDR2 is YYREEE (reference sequence). The CDR3 spans 12 residues. V dropped 1 base and J dropped 5 bases, with 4 bases sitting between them. This entry comes from a study of blood T cell repertoires in COVID-19. The sequence came from a woman aged 18-29 years who had recovered from COVID-19. The rearrangement uses TRBV5-4 and TRBJ2-1; D remains ambiguous. The sequenced sample consisted of peripheral blood. CDR3 DNA: TGTGCCAGCAGCTTGCCGGACAATGAGCAGTTCTTC. This codes for CASSLPDNEQFF.